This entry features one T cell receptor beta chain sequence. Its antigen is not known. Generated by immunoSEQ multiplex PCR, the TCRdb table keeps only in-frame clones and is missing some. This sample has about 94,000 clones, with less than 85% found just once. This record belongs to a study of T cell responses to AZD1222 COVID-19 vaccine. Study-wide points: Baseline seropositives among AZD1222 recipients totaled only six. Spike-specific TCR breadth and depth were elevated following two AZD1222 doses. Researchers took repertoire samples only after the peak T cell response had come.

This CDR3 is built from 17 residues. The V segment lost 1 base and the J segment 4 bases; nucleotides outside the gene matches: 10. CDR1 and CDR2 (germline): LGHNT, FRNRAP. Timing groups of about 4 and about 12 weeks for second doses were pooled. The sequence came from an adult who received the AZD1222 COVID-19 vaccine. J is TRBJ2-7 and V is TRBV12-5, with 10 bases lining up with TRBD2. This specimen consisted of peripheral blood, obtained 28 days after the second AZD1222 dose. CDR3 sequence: CASGLAPTSGVLYEQYF. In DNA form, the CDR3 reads TGTGCTAGTGGTTTGGCCCCCACTAGCGGGGTTCTATACGAGCAGTACTTC.